The rows below give T cell receptor beta chains drawn from one sample of a study of cytomegalovirus exposure and HLA in healthy donors. The data were produced by immunoSEQ multiplex PCR, yet TCRdb's version contains in-frame clones alone and is incomplete. The sample carries 55,000 to 75,000 clones, roughly four fifths recorded once. The sequenced material came from PBMCs. These receptor sequences come from a woman aged 30 to 39 in good health and CMV-seropositive. Both conserved end residues are part of each CDR3. D genes are given only for firm matches. Clone size is not always given. Where it is, it says once, few, many or a class for expanded clones.

clone_size	j_call	d_call	v_call	cdr3_nt	cdr3_aa
NA	TRBJ2-1	TRBD2	TRBV4-3	TGCGCCAGCAGCCAAGACGGGGCGGGAGAGGCCTACAATGAGCAGTTCTTC	CASSQDGAGEAYNEQFF
NA	TRBJ1-4	NA	TRBV5-1	TGCGCCAGCAGCCCCCCGGGGGGCGGAGAAAAACTGTTTTTT	CASSPPGGGEKLFF
NA	TRBJ1-2	TRBD1	TRBV7-9	TGTGCCAGCAGCTTAGGAGGGGACAGGGGGAACTATGGCTACACCTTC	CASSLGGDRGNYGYTF
NA	TRBJ2-5	TRBD1	TRBV5-1	TGCGCCAGCAGTCTGGCGGGGACAGGGGGCGGAGAGACCCAGTACTTC	CASSLAGTGGGETQYF
few	TRBJ1-3	NA	TRBV2	TGTGCCAGCAGTGAGGGCATGGCAAACACCATATATTTT	CASSEGMANTIYF
once	TRBJ2-2	NA	TRBV5-1	TGCGCCAGCAGCTTGTCCCCGGGGACCGGGGAGCTGTTTTTT	CASSLSPGTGELFF
NA	TRBJ2-7	TRBD1	TRBV30	TGTGTCGCCGGGACAGACCACTCCTACGAGCAGTACTTC	CVAGTDHSYEQYF
few	TRBJ1-5	NA	TRBV7-2	TGTGCCAGCAGCTTAGGGAGGGCCAATCAGCCCCAGCATTTT	CASSLGRANQPQHF
NA	TRBJ1-2	TRBD1	TRBV19	TGTGCCAGTAGTACCGGGACAGCGAACCTTAACTATGGCTACACCTTC	CASSTGTANLNYGYTF
NA	TRBJ2-7	NA	TRBV6-8	TGTGCCAGCAGTTACGCCCGGAGGGTTGCCTACGAGCAGTACTTC	CASSYARRVAYEQYF
once	TRBJ2-1	TRBD2	TRBV2	TGTGCCAGCAGTGATATATCGGCTAGCGGGAGAAATGAGCAGTTCTTC	CASSDISASGRNEQFF
once	TRBJ2-7	NA	TRBV21-1	TGTGCCAGCAGCAACCGCCCCTTACTAGCGCGCGAGCAGTACTTC	CASSNRPLLAREQYF
few	TRBJ1-1	TRBD1	TRBV29-1	TGCAGCGTCGCCTGGACAGGGAAAGCTTTCTTT	CSVAWTGKAFF
NA	TRBJ2-3	TRBD2	TRBV7-2	TGTGCCACGGCGCTAGCGGGAGGATACACAGATACGCAGTATTTT	CATALAGGYTDTQYF
NA	TRBJ2-2	TRBD1	TRBV9	TGTGCCAGCAGCGAGAGGCAACCGGGACAGGGGAACACCGGGGAGCTGTTTTTT	CASSERQPGQGNTGELFF
NA	TRBJ1-2	NA	TRBV28	TGTGCCAGCAGCTCCCTGCGGCTCGACGGCTACACCTTC	CASSSLRLDGYTF
NA	TRBJ2-1	TRBD1	TRBV28	TGTGCCAGCAGTTTAAGGGGGACAGGGGACGATGAGCAGTTCTTC	CASSLRGTGDDEQFF
NA	TRBJ2-2	NA	TRBV6-4	TGTGCCAGCGGTCCGAGGAACGGTGACACCGGGGAGCTGTTTTTT	CASGPRNGDTGELFF
NA	TRBJ1-2	NA	TRBV4-3	TGCGCCAGCAGCCCCAGGTTAGGAGGAGGAGAGGGCTACACCTTC	CASSPRLGGGEGYTF
NA	TRBJ1-5	NA	TRBV6-5	TGTGCCAGCAGTTACTCGGGCAGGGGCGACAATCAGCCCCAGCATTTT	CASSYSGRGDNQPQHF
NA	TRBJ2-1	TRBD2	TRBV9	TGTGCCAGCAGCGTAGCCCCTAGCGGGAGTTACAATGAGCAGTTCTTC	CASSVAPSGSYNEQFF
NA	TRBJ1-1	NA	TRBV14	TGTGCCAGCAGCCGGGGGCGGAACACTGAAGCTTTCTTT	CASSRGRNTEAFF
NA	TRBJ2-2	NA	TRBV6-1	TGTGCCAGCAGTGAAGCGAGCGGAAGGGTAATCACCGGGGAGCTGTTTTTT	CASSEASGRVITGELFF
NA	TRBJ1-4	TRBD1	TRBV28	TGTGCCAGCAGCCTCCAGGGGGCAAAGAGGGAAAAACTGTTTTTT	CASSLQGAKREKLFF
NA	TRBJ2-1	NA	TRBV7-6	TGTGCCAGCAGCTTATCGGGGGTGGGGGAGCAGTTCTTC	CASSLSGVGEQFF
NA	TRBJ2-1	NA	TRBV7-2	TGTGCCAGCAGCTTACAGGAAAACAATGAGCAGTTCTTC	CASSLQENNEQFF
NA	TRBJ2-1	NA	TRBV10-3	TGTGCCATCAGTGCCGCCCGGGGAGTCTCCTACAATGAGCAGTTCTTC	CAISAARGVSYNEQFF
NA	TRBJ2-2	TRBD2	TRBV18	TGTGCCAGCTCACCACTAGCGGGAGCGGCGAACACCGGGGAGCTGTTTTTT	CASSPLAGAANTGELFF
NA	TRBJ1-2	TRBD1	TRBV25-1	TGTGCCAGCAGTGAAGGAGGGGGCGCAGACTATGGCTACACCTTC	CASSEGGGADYGYTF
NA	TRBJ2-5	TRBD1	TRBV5-1	TGCGCCAGCAGCGGAGGAACCGGGACAGGGGGCCAGGAGACCCAGTACTTC	CASSGGTGTGGQETQYF
NA	TRBJ2-2	NA	TRBV7-9	TGTGCCAGCAGCTTGATTGGGACTGCCCGGGAGCTGTTTTTT	CASSLIGTARELFF
NA	TRBJ2-7	TRBD1	TRBV28	TGTGCCAGCAGCCCGGGTTGGGGACAGCTCTACGAGCAGTACTTC	CASSPGWGQLYEQYF
few	TRBJ2-5	TRBD2	TRBV7-2	TGTGCCAGCAGCCCCTGGACTAGCGGACCCAGGGAGACCCAGTACTTC	CASSPWTSGPRETQYF
once	TRBJ2-1	NA	TRBV30	TGTGCATTAAATGAGCAGTTCTTC	CALNEQFF
many	TRBJ2-7	NA	TRBV4-2	TGTGCCAGCAGCCAAGAAGCCCTGGGGCCCAGCTCCTACGAGCAGTACTTC	CASSQEALGPSSYEQYF
many	TRBJ2-3	NA	TRBV6-1	TGTGCCAGCAGTGAAGCCGCAGGGCCCACAGATACGCAGTATTTT	CASSEAAGPTDTQYF
NA	TRBJ2-3	TRBD2	TRBV29-1	TGCAGCGGTAGCGGGATCGTCACAGATACGCAGTATTTT	CSGSGIVTDTQYF
NA	TRBJ2-2	TRBD2	TRBV2	TGTGCCAGCAGTGAACCGCGGGAGGGTGGTGACACCGGGGAGCTGTTTTTT	CASSEPREGGDTGELFF
once	TRBJ2-3	NA	TRBV7-9	TGTGCCAGCAGTCTAAGGGGATTAGAGCCCCAATGCCGGCAGTATTTT	CASSLRGLEPQCRQYF
NA	TRBJ2-2	TRBD2	TRBV25-1	TGTGCCAGCAGGCCGGGACTAGCGGGAGTTTCGAACACCGGGGAGCTGTTTTTT	CASRPGLAGVSNTGELFF
NA	TRBJ2-2	TRBD2	TRBV5-4	TGTGCCAGCAGCCGCGGACTAGCGGGTGGCACCGGGGAGCTGTTTTTT	CASSRGLAGGTGELFF
NA	TRBJ2-4	TRBD1	TRBV2	TGTGCCAGCTTCCGGGACAGGGCATTTGGCATTCAGTACTTC	CASFRDRAFGIQYF